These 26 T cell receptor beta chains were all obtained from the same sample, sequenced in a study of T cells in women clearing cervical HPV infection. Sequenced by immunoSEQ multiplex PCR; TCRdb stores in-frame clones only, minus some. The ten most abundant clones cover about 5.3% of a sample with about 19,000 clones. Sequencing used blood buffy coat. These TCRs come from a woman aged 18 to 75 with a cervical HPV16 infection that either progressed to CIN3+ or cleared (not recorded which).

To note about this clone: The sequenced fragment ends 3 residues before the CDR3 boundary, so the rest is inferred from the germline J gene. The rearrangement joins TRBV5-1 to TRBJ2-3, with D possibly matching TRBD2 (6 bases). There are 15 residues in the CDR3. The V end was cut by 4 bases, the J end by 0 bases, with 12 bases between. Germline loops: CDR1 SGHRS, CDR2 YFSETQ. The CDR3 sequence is CASSGGNPSTDTQYF. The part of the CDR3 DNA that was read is TGCGCCAGCAGCGGGGGGAACCCTAGCACAGATACG.

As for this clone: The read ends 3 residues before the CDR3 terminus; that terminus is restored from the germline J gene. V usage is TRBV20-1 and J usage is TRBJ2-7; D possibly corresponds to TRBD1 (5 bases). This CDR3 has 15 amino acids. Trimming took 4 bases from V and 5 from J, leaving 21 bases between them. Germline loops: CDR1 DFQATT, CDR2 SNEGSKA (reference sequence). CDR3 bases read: TGCAGTGCTACAACTCCAGGCCAGGGTCTGCACGAG. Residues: CSATTPGQGLHE. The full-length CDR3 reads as CSATTPGQGLHEQYF.

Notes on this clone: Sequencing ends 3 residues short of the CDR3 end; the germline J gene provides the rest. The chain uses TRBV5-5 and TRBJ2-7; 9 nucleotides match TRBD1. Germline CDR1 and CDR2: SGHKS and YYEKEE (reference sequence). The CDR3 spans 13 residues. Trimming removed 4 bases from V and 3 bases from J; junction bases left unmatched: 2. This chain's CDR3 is CASSPTGGYEQYF. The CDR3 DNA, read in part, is TGTGCCAGCAGCCCGACAGGGGGCTACGAG.

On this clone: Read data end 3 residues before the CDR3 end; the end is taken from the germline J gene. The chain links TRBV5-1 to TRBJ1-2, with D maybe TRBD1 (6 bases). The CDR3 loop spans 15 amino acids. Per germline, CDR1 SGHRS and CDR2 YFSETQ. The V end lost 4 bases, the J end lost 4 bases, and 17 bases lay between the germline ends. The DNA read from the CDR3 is TGCGCCAGCAGCCCGGATCCGGGGGGCGTCTATGGC. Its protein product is CASSPDPGGVYG. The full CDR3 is CASSPDPGGVYGYTF. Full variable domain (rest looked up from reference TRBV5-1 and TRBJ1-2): KAGVTQTPRYLIKTRGQQVTLSCSPISGHRSVSWYQQTPGQGLQFLFEYFSETQRNKGNFPGRFSGRQFSNSRSEMNVSTLELGDSALYLCASSPDPGGVYGYTFGSGTRLTVV.

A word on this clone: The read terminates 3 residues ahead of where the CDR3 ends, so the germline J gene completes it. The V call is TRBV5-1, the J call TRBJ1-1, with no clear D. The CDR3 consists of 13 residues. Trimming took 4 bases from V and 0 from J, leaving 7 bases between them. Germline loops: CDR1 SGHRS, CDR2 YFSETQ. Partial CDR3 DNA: TGCGCCAGCAGCGACTGGATGAACACTGAA. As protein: CASSDWMNTE. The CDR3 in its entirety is CASSDWMNTEAFF.

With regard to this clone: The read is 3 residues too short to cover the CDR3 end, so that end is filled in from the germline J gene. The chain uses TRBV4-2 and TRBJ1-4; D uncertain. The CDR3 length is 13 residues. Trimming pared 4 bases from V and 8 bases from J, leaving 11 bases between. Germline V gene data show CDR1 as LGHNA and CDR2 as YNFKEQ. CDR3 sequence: CASSLERWEKLFF. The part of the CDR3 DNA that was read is TGTGCCAGCAGCCTTGAAAGGTGGGAAAAA.

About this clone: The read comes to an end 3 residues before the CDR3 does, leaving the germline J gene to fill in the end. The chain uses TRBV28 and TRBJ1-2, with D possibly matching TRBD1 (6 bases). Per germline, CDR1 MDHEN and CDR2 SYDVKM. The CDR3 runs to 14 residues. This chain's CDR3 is CASSLDGGALGYTF. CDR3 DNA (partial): TGTGCCAGCAGTTTGGATGGGGGGGCTCTAGGC.

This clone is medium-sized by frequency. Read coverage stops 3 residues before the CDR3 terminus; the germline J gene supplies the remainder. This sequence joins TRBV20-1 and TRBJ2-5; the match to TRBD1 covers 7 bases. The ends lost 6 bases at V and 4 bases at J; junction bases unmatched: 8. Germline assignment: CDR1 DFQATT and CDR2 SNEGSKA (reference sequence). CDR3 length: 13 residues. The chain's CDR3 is CSAEPGQLETQYF. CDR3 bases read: TGCAGTGCCGAACCGGGACAGCTAGAGACC.

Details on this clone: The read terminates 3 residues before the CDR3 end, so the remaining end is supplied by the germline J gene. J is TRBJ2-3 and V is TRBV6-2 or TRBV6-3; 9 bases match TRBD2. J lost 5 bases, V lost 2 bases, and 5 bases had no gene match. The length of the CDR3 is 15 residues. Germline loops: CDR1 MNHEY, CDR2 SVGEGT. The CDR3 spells CASSYVASGVDTQYF. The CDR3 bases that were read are TGTGCCAGCAGTTACGTGGCTAGCGGGGTAGATACG.

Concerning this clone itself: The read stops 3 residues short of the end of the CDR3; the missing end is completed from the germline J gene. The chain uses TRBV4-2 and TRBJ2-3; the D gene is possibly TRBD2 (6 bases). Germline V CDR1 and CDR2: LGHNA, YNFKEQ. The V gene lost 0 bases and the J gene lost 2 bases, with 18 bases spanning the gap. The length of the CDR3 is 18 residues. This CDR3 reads CASSQDRLGGASTDTQYF. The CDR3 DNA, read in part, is TGTGCCAGCAGCCAAGACCGTCTAGGAGGGGCCTCCACAGATACG.

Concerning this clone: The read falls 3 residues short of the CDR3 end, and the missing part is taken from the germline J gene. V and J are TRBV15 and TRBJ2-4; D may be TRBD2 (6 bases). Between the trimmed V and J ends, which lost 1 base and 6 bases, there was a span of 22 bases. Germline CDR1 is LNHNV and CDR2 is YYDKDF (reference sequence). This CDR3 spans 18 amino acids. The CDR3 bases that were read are TGTGCCACCAGCAGAGGCGTGCCGGATGGTTTGGGGGGAAACATT. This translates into CATSRGVPDGLGGNI. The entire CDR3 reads CATSRGVPDGLGGNIQYF.

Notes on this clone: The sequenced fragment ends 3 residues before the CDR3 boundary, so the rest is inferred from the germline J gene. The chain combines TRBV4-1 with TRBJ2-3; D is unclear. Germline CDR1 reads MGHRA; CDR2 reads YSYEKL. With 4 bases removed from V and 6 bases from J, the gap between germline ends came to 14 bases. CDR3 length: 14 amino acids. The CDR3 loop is CASSRSSSGDTQYF. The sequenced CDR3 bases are TGCGCCAGCAGCCGATCAAGTTCCGGGGATACG.

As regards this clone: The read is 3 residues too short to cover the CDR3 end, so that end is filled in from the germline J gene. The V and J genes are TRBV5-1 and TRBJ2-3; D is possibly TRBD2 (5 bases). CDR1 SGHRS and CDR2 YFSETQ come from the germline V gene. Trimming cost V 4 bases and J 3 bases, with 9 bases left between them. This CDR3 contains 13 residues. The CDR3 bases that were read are TGCGCCAGCAGCATACTAGATACAGATACG. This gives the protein CASSILDTDT. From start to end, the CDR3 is CASSILDTDTQYF. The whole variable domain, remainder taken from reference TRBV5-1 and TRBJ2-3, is KAGVTQTPRYLIKTRGQQVTLSCSPISGHRSVSWYQQTPGQGLQFLFEYFSETQRNKGNFPGRFSGRQFSNSRSEMNVSTLELGDSALYLCASSILDTDTQYFGPGTRLTVL.

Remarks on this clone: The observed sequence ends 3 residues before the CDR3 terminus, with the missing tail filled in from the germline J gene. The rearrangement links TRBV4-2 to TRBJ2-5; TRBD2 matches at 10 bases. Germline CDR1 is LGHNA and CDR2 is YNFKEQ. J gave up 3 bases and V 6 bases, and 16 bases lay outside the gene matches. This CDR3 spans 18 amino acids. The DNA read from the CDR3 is TGTGCCAGCAGTCAACAGGGTACCGGGACTAGCGTCAAAGAGACC. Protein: CASSQQGTGTSVKET. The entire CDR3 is CASSQQGTGTSVKETQYF.

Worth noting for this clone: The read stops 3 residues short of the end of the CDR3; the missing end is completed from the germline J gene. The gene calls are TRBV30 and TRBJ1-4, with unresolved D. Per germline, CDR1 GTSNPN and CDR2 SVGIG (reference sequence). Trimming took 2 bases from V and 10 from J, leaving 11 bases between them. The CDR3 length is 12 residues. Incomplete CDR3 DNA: TGTGCCTGGAGTTCTTCTAGCGGAAAA. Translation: CAWSSSSGK. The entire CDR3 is CAWSSSSGKLFF.

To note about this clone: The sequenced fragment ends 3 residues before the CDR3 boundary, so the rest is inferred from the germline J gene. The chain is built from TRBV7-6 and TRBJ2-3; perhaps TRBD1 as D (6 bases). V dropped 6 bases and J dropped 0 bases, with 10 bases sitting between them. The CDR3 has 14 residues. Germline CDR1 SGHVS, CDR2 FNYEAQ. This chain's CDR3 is CASRVGQSTDTQYF. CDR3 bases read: TGTGCCAGCAGGGTCGGACAGAGCACAGATACG.

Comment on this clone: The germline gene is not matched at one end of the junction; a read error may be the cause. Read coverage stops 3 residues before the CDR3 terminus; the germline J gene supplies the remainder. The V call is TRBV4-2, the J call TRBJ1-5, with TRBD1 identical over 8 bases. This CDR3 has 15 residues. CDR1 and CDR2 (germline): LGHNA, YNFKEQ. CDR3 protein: CASSQDRGVNQPQHF. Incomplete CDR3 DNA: TGCGCCAGCAGCCAAGACAGGGGAGTGAATCAGCCC.

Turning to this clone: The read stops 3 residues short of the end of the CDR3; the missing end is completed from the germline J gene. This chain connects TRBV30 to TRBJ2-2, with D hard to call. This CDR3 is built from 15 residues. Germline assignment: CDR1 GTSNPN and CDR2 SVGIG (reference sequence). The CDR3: CAWSHRVATNEKLFF. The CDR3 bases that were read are TGTGCCTGGAGCCACCGGGTTGCAACTAATGAAAAG. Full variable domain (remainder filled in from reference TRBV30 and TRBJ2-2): SQTIHQWPATLVQPVGSPLSLECTVEGTSNPNLYWYRQAAGRGLQLLFYSVGIGQISSEVPQNLSASRPQDRQFILSSKKLLLSDSGFYLCAWSHRVATNEKLFFGEGSRLTVL.

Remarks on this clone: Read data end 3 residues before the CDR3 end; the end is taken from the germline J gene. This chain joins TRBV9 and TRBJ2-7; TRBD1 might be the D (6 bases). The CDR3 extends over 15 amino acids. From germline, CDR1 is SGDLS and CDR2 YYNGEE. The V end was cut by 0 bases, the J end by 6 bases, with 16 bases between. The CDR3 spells CASSVGTADLREQYF. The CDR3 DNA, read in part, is TGTGCCAGCAGCGTAGGGACAGCAGACTTGCGCGAG.

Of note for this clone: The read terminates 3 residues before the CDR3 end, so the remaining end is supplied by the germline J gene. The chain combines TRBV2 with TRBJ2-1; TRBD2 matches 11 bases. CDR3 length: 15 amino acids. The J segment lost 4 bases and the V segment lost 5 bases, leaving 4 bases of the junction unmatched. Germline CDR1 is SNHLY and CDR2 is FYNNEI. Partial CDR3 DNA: TGTGCCAGCAGTCCCGGGACTAGCGGATACAATGAG. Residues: CASSPGTSGYNE. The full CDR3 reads CASSPGTSGYNEQFF.

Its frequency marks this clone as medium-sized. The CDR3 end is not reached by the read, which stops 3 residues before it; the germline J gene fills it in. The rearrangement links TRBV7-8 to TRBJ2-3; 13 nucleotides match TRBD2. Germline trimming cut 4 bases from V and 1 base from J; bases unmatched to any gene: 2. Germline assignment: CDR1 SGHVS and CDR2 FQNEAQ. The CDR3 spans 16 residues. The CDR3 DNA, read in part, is TGTGCCAGCAGCTCAGGGACTAGCGGGGGCACAGATACG. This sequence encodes CASSSGTSGGTDT. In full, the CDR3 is CASSSGTSGGTDTQYF.

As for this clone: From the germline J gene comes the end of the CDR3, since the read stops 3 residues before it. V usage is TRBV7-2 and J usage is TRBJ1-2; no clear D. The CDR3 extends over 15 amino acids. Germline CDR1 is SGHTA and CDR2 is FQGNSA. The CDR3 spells CASSLARLVVDTYTF. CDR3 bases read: TGTGCCAGCAGCTTAGCGCGGCTAGTTGTGGATACC.

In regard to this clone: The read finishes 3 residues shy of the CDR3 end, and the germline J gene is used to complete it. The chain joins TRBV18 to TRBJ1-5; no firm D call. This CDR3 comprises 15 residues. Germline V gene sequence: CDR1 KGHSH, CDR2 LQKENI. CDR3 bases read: TGTGCCAGCTCACCAGTGGCTAGCGGGGTCAATCCC. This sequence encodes CASSPVASGVNP. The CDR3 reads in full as CASSPVASGVNPQHF. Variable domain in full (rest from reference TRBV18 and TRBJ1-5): NAGVMQNPRHLVRRRGQEARLRCSPMKGHSHVYWYRQLPEEGLKFMVYLQKENIIDESGMPKERFSAEFPKEGPSILRIQQVVRGDSAAYFCASSPVASGVNPQHFGDGTRLSIL.

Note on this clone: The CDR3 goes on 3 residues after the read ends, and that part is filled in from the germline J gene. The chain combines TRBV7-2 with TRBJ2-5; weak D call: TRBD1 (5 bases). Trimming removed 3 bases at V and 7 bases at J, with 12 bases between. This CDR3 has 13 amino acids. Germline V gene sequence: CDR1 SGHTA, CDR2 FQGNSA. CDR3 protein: CASSLGQRGTQYF. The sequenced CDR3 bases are TGTGCCAGCAGCTTGGGCCAAAGGGGGACC.

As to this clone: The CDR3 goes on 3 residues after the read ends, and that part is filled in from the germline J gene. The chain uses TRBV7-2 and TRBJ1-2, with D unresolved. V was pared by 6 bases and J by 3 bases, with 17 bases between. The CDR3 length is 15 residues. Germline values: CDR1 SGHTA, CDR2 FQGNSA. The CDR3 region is CASSLRRQVDYGYTF. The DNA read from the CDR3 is TGTGCCAGCAGTTTAAGGAGGCAGGTAGACTATGGC.

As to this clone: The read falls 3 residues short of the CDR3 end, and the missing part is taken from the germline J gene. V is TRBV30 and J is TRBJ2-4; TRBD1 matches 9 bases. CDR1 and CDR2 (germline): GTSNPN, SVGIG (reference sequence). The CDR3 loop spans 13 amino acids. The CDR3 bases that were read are TGTGCCTGGACCTACAGGGGGCGAGGGGGT. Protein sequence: CAWTYRGRGG. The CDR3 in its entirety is CAWTYRGRGGQYF.